Listed below are T cell receptor beta chains from one sample, sequenced in a study of CD8+ T cells in alopecia areata. Clones were read by immunoSEQ multiplex PCR, and TCRdb kept only the in-frame ones, dropping some. Of about 170,000 clones detected, around 64% appear once; the ten largest clones hold around 10%. Here the sequenced sample was CD8+ T cells sorted from blood, taken at week 0. All receptors come from a human donor with alopecia areata. Both conserved end residues are part of each CDR3. The order of the fields is V gene, D gene, J gene, clone size, CDR3 protein, CDR3 DNA. The D gene is left open where the match is weak. Clone size is not always given. Where it is, it says once, few, many or a class for expanded clones.

v_gene: TRBV29-1
d_gene: -
j_gene: TRBJ2-7
abundance: few
CDR3aa: CSVRGQTYEQYF
CDR3nt: TGCAGCGTTCGGGGGCAGACCTACGAGCAGTACTTC

v_gene: TRBV6-6
d_gene: -
j_gene: TRBJ1-4
abundance: few
CDR3aa: CASSDRDWRFF
CDR3nt: TGTGCCAGCAGTGACCGGGACTGGAGGTTTTTT

v_gene: TRBV11-3
d_gene: -
j_gene: TRBJ2-1
abundance: -
CDR3aa: CASSLGGRPSYNEQFF
CDR3nt: TGTGCCAGCAGCTTAGGGGGCCGACCTTCCTACAATGAGCAGTTCTTC

v_gene: TRBV30
d_gene: -
j_gene: TRBJ1-2
abundance: -
CDR3aa: CAWSLAGNYGYTF
CDR3nt: TGTGCCTGGAGTTTGGCAGGGAACTATGGCTACACCTTC

v_gene: TRBV13
d_gene: -
j_gene: TRBJ2-7
abundance: few
CDR3aa: CASSTGRGYEQYF
CDR3nt: TGTGCCAGCAGCACCGGTAGGGGATACGAGCAGTACTTC

v_gene: TRBV27
d_gene: -
j_gene: TRBJ1-1
abundance: -
CDR3aa: CASSSLTGNTEAFF
CDR3nt: TGTGCCAGCAGTTCCCTGACAGGTAACACTGAAGCTTTCTTT

v_gene: TRBV5-6
d_gene: -
j_gene: TRBJ2-4
abundance: -
CDR3aa: CASSLRDRAKNIQYF
CDR3nt: TGTGCCAGCAGCTTAAGGGATAGAGCCAAAAACATTCAGTACTTC

v_gene: TRBV28
d_gene: -
j_gene: TRBJ1-2
abundance: -
CDR3aa: CASSFADYGYTF
CDR3nt: TGTGCCAGCAGTTTCGCGGACTATGGCTACACCTTC

v_gene: TRBV7-9
d_gene: TRBD1
j_gene: TRBJ2-2
abundance: -
CDR3aa: CASTGGGQGAAGELFF
CDR3nt: TGTGCCAGCACCGGAGGGGGACAGGGGGCCGCCGGGGAGCTGTTTTTT

v_gene: TRBV27
d_gene: -
j_gene: TRBJ2-5
abundance: -
CDR3aa: CASSRGTGIETQYF
CDR3nt: TGTGCCAGCAGTCGGGGGACGGGGATAGAGACCCAGTACTTC

v_gene: TRBV25-1
d_gene: -
j_gene: TRBJ1-1
abundance: -
CDR3aa: CASSTSLNTEAFF
CDR3nt: TGTGCCAGCAGCACTTCATTGAACACTGAAGCTTTCTTT

v_gene: TRBV5-6
d_gene: -
j_gene: TRBJ1-6
abundance: -
CDR3aa: CASSLGGSSPLHF
CDR3nt: TGTGCCAGCAGCTTGGGGGGTAGTTCACCCCTCCACTTT

v_gene: TRBV7-9
d_gene: -
j_gene: TRBJ1-2
abundance: medium-sized
CDR3aa: CASSLALTVHYGYTF
CDR3nt: TGTGCCAGCAGCTTAGCGCTGACCGTACACTATGGCTACACCTTC

v_gene: TRBV13
d_gene: -
j_gene: TRBJ2-1
abundance: -
CDR3aa: CASSSLGGSRHNEQFF
CDR3nt: TGTGCCAGCAGCTCTTTGGGGGGTTCAAGACACAATGAGCAGTTCTTC

v_gene: TRBV7-9
d_gene: -
j_gene: TRBJ1-1
abundance: -
CDR3aa: CASSLVNTEAFF
CDR3nt: TGTGCCAGCAGCTTAGTTAATACTGAAGCTTTCTTT

v_gene: TRBV6-6
d_gene: -
j_gene: TRBJ2-7
abundance: few
CDR3aa: CASNEREGPGKQYF
CDR3nt: TGTGCCAGCAACGAGAGAGAGGGCCCCGGGAAGCAGTACTTC

v_gene: TRBV4-1
d_gene: -
j_gene: TRBJ1-3
abundance: -
CDR3aa: CASSQDGGGDTIYF
CDR3nt: TGCGCCAGCAGCCAAGATGGTGGGGGAGACACCATATATTTT

v_gene: TRBV18
d_gene: -
j_gene: TRBJ1-1
abundance: -
CDR3aa: CASSPSPGTEAFF
CDR3nt: TGTGCCAGCTCACCATCCCCGGGTACTGAAGCTTTCTTT

v_gene: TRBV7-9
d_gene: TRBD1
j_gene: TRBJ1-2
abundance: -
CDR3aa: CASSSGGRSNYGYTF
CDR3nt: TGTGCCAGCAGCTCAGGGGGGCGGTCTAACTATGGCTACACCTTC

v_gene: TRBV15
d_gene: TRBD1
j_gene: TRBJ2-2
abundance: -
CDR3aa: CATSSRQGNTGELFF
CDR3nt: TGTGCCACCAGCTCTCGACAGGGGAACACCGGGGAGCTGTTTTTT

v_gene: TRBV30
d_gene: -
j_gene: TRBJ1-4
abundance: -
CDR3aa: CAWSVRGRTVGYKLFF
CDR3nt: TGTGCCTGGAGTGTACGTGGGAGGACAGTCGGATATAAACTGTTTTTT

v_gene: TRBV7-6
d_gene: -
j_gene: TRBJ2-1
abundance: -
CDR3aa: CASSLAMSSYNEQFF
CDR3nt: TGTGCCAGCAGCTTAGCAATGAGCTCCTACAATGAGCAGTTCTTC

v_gene: TRBV13
d_gene: TRBD1
j_gene: TRBJ2-7
abundance: once
CDR3aa: CASSTGQGKGYEQYF
CDR3nt: TGTGCCAGCAGCACGGGACAGGGGAAGGGGTACGAGCAGTACTTC

v_gene: TRBV7-8
d_gene: -
j_gene: TRBJ1-1
abundance: -
CDR3aa: CASSLGRTEAFF
CDR3nt: TGTGCCAGCAGCTTAGGGCGCACTGAAGCTTTCTTT

v_gene: TRBV13
d_gene: -
j_gene: TRBJ2-5
abundance: -
CDR3aa: CASSYRATQETQYF
CDR3nt: TGTGCCAGCAGCTACAGGGCCACCCAAGAGACCCAGTACTTC

v_gene: TRBV29-1
d_gene: TRBD1
j_gene: TRBJ2-2
abundance: -
CDR3aa: CSVGPQDRANTGELFF
CDR3nt: TGCAGCGTTGGCCCCCAAGACAGGGCGAACACCGGGGAGCTGTTTTTT

v_gene: TRBV29-1
d_gene: -
j_gene: TRBJ1-2
abundance: -
CDR3aa: CSVERGVGYTF
CDR3nt: TGCAGCGTTGAAAGGGGGGTTGGCTACACCTTC

v_gene: TRBV5-1
d_gene: -
j_gene: TRBJ1-1
abundance: -
CDR3aa: CASSFVGDTEAFF
CDR3nt: TGCGCCAGCAGCTTTGTAGGGGACACTGAAGCTTTCTTT

v_gene: TRBV6-5
d_gene: TRBD2
j_gene: TRBJ2-5
abundance: -
CDR3aa: CASSYPSGGGETQYF
CDR3nt: TGTGCCAGCAGTTACCCTTCGGGGGGTGGAGAGACCCAGTACTTC

v_gene: TRBV9
d_gene: TRBD1
j_gene: TRBJ2-7
abundance: -
CDR3aa: CASSLQGEAYEQYF
CDR3nt: TGTGCCAGCAGCTTACAGGGGGAAGCCTACGAGCAGTACTTC

v_gene: TRBV5-1
d_gene: -
j_gene: TRBJ1-1
abundance: -
CDR3aa: CASSSRARAEAFF
CDR3nt: TGCGCCAGCAGCTCCCGGGCGCGCGCTGAAGCTTTCTTT

v_gene: TRBV13
d_gene: TRBD2
j_gene: TRBJ2-3
abundance: few
CDR3aa: CASSLGLAGSLSSTDTQYF
CDR3nt: TGTGCCAGCAGCTTGGGACTAGCGGGGAGTCTATCTAGCACAGATACGCAGTATTTT

v_gene: TRBV4-2
d_gene: -
j_gene: TRBJ2-7
abundance: -
CDR3aa: CASSQGGDTYEQYF
CDR3nt: TGTGCCAGCAGCCAAGGGGGGGACACCTACGAGCAGTACTTC

v_gene: TRBV5-1
d_gene: TRBD1
j_gene: TRBJ2-7
abundance: -
CDR3aa: CASSSQGVEQYF
CDR3nt: TGCGCCAGCAGCTCCCAGGGGGTTGAGCAGTACTTC

v_gene: TRBV2
d_gene: TRBD2
j_gene: TRBJ2-3
abundance: few
CDR3aa: CAGLLARGSTDTQYF
CDR3nt: TGTGCCGGCCTCCTCGCGCGGGGGAGCACAGATACGCAGTATTTT

v_gene: TRBV7-6
d_gene: TRBD1
j_gene: TRBJ2-2
abundance: -
CDR3aa: CASSAPGTGTGELFF
CDR3nt: TGTGCCAGCAGCGCCCCCGGGACAGGGACCGGGGAGCTGTTTTTT

v_gene: TRBV14
d_gene: -
j_gene: TRBJ1-2
abundance: -
CDR3aa: CASSQAGRNYGYTF
CDR3nt: TGTGCCAGCAGCCAGGCGGGCCGTAACTATGGCTACACCTTC

v_gene: TRBV7-2
d_gene: -
j_gene: TRBJ2-1
abundance: -
CDR3aa: CASQQLEGYNEQFF
CDR3nt: TGTGCCAGCCAACAACTCGAAGGGTACAATGAGCAGTTCTTC

v_gene: TRBV5-6
d_gene: -
j_gene: TRBJ1-5
abundance: once
CDR3aa: CASSLGSNQPQHF
CDR3nt: TGTGCCAGCAGCCTGGGCAGCAATCAGCCCCAGCATTTT

v_gene: TRBV5-1
d_gene: -
j_gene: TRBJ2-3
abundance: -
CDR3aa: CASSLGSTDTQYF
CDR3nt: TGCGCCAGCAGCTTGGGTTCCACAGATACGCAGTATTTT

v_gene: TRBV30
d_gene: -
j_gene: TRBJ1-2
abundance: -
CDR3aa: CAWSDVTSLLGYTF
CDR3nt: TGTGCCTGGAGTGATGTGACTAGTCTTTTGGGCTACACCTTC